What follows describes a single T cell receptor (beta chain). This specimen belongs to a study of blood T cell repertoires in COVID-19. About the research overall: Researchers got acute and convalescent COVID-19 samples from the United States, Italy and Spain. The cDNA or gDNA used as material had been derived from T cells, B-cell-depleted T cells, or PBMCs.

Seattle's cohort entered during active infection and was followed longitudinally. Source study methods: Scientists estimated how many nucleated cells there were by amplifying reference gene primers. Measured with immunoSEQ multiplex PCR; TCRdb has only the in-frame clones, and not every one. The DNA was the basis for D and trimming; V, J and clone size are from that table. Of over 200,000 clones listed, 92% are singletons. The clonotype comes from a man in his 60s with COVID-19, enrolled during active disease. Sequencing was carried out using peripheral blood.

As DNA, the CDR3 is TGTGCCAGCACCCCCGCTCTAGCGGGAGCCTACGAGCAGTACTTC. Its protein product is CASTPALAGAYEQYF. The chain has TRBV6-2 or TRBV6-3 and TRBJ2-7; 10 nucleotides line up with TRBD2. V was pared by 7 bases and J by 2 bases, with 8 bases of the junction left unmatched. The CDR3 sequence is 15 residues long. CDR1 and CDR2 from the germline V gene are MNHEY and SVGEGT.